Below, one TCR beta chain is given with its context. The data originate from a study of blood T cell repertoires in COVID-19. On the study more broadly: Sites in the United States, Italy and Spain provided acute and convalescent COVID-19 samples. Sources were T cells, B-cell-depleted T cells, or PBMCs; the material itself was cDNA or gDNA.

Under the authors' procedure: Amplification of reference gene primers was used by the study to estimate nucleated cell counts. Repertoires were generated with immunoSEQ multiplex PCR, while TCRdb's copy carries only in-frame clones and drops some. That table supplies the V and J calls and clone size; D and trimming were determined from the DNA. The sample lists around 270,000 clones, approximately 90% occurring once. CDR3 length equals 16 residues. V dropped 5 bases and J dropped 3; count of bases not matched to a gene: 9. The germline V gene encodes CDR1 SGHTA and CDR2 FQGNSA. The V gene is TRBV7-2, the J gene TRBJ1-4; 7 bases agree with TRBD1. The source material was peripheral blood. The TCR was taken from a man in his 60s who had recovered from COVID-19. Here the CDR3 DNA reads TGTGCCAGCAGCCAAAACCCGACAGGGCCTAATGAAAAACTGTTTTTT. It translates to CASSQNPTGPNEKLFF.